This section outlines one T cell receptor beta chain sequence together with its context. The sample is drawn from a study of shared clonotypes between healthy human individuals. TCRdb's copy holds only in-frame clones and misses some; the assay was immunoSEQ multiplex PCR. The sample lists about 2.5 million clones; under 95% were seen once. The CDR3 length is 16 residues. The V gene's germline CDR1 is SGHNT and CDR2 YYREEE (reference sequence). Trimming removed 1 base from V and 1 base from J, with 14 bases in between. Specimen: naive CD4+ T cells from PBMCs. Regarding subset: CD45RA+ positively selected. J is TRBJ2-5 and V is TRBV5-4, with D perhaps matching TRBD2 (6 bases). The sequence derives from a man aged 18 to 30 in good health. Some clones in this sample may be carry-over from other donors' samples. CDR3 DNA: TGTGCCAGCAGCTTGATCGGGAGCTACCTCCAAGAGACCCAGTACTTC. This translates into CASSLIGSYLQETQYF. Using reference TRBV5-4 and TRBJ2-5 for the parts outside the CDR3, the full variable domain is ETGVTQSPTHLIKTRGQQVTLRCSSQSGHNTVSWYQQALGQGPQFIFQYYREEENGRGNFPPRFSGLQFPNYSSELNVNALELDDSALYLCASSLIGSYLQETQYFGPGTRLLVL.